In its sample, the clone carrying this T cell receptor (beta chain) was seen many times. This specimen comes from a study of low-dose radiotherapy and immunotherapy resistance in tumors. About the research overall: It was every two weeks, one day before radiation and immunotherapy, that intravenous cyclophosphamide 200 mg/m2 was given.

Documented time point: after trial treatment. Treatment defined: LDRT plus nivolumab, ipilimumab, low-dose cyclophosphamide and aspirin (RACIN trial). Administered to the donors were nivolumab, ipilimumab, aspirin, low-dose cyclophosphamide and low-dose radiotherapy. Eligibility required advanced solid tumors lacking tumor-infiltrating lymphocytes. V shed 0 bases, J shed 2 bases, and the junction held 5 bases outside the gene matches. The CDR3 length is 16 residues. Germline V CDR1 and CDR2: SGHNT, YYREEE (reference sequence). Primers used for first-strand cDNA, a TRAV- and TRBV-specific set, covered both alpha and beta chains. With a constant-region primer and a V-primer adapter, TCRs were subjected to approximately 21 PCR cycles of amplification. One entry per CDR3 protein results from TCRdb running MiXCR on the reads. This sample yields about 84,000 distinct CDR3 sequences, of which around a sixth are seen a single time; 1.4% to 1.5% belongs to the top ten.

The V and J genes are TRBV5-4 and TRBJ2-1; 7 bases map to TRBD2. The material was PBMCs, obtained after low-dose radiotherapy plus immunotherapy. This TCR was sampled from a male donor with prostate cancer. CDR3 region: CASSLVSGLTYNEQFF. The CDR3 nucleotides read TGTGCCAGCAGCTTGGTTAGCGGGCTTACCTACAATGAGCAGTTCTTC.